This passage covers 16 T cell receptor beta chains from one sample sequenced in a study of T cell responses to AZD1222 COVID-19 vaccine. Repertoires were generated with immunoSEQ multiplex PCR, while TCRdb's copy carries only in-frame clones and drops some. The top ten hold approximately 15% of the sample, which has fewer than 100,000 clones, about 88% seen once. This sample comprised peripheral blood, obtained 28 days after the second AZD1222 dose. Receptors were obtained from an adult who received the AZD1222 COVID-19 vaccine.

As DNA, the CDR3 is TGTGCCAGCAGCGTGCAGCCCCGGTATAGGAATGAGCAGTTCTTC. This codes for CASSVQPRYRNEQFF. The chain carries TRBV7-8 and TRBJ2-1; no reliable D call. CDR3 length: 15 residues. V shed 5 bases and J shed 7 bases, with 18 bases lying between them. Germline CDR1 reads SGHVS; CDR2 reads FQNEAQ.

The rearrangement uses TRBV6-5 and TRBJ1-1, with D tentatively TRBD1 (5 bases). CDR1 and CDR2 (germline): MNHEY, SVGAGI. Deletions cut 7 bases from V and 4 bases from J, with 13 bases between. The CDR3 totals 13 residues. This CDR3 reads CASKGARTTEAFF. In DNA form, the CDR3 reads TGTGCCAGCAAAGGGGCCAGGACCACTGAAGCTTTCTTT.

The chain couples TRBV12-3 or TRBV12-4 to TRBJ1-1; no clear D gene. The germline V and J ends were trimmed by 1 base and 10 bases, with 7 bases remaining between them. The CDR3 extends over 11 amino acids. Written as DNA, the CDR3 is TGTGCCAGCAGTTTAGGGGTTGCAGCTTTCTTT. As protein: CASSLGVAAFF.

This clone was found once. The CDR3 coding sequence is TGTGCCAGCAGCTTAACGAAGGGTGACTATGGCTACACCTTC. It specifies CASSLTKGDYGYTF. The rearrangement links TRBV7-2 to TRBJ1-2; D is ambiguous. CDR1 is SGHTA and CDR2 is FQGNSA in the germline V gene. This CDR3 spans 14 amino acids. The V and J ends lost 2 bases and 3 bases respectively, with 10 bases between them.

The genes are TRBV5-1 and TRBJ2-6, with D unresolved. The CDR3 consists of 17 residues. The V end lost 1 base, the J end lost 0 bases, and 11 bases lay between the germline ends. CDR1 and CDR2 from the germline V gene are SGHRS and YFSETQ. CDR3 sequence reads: CASSLRSQVSGANVLTF. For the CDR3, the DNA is TGCGCCAGCAGCTTGAGGTCTCAGGTCTCTGGGGCCAACGTCCTGACTTTC.

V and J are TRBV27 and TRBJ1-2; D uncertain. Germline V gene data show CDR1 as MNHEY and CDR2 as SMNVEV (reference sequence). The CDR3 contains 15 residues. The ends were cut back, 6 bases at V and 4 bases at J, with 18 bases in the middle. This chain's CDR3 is CASRVISVAGYGYTF. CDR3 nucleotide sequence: TGTGCCAGCAGAGTAATTAGTGTGGCGGGCTATGGCTACACCTTC.

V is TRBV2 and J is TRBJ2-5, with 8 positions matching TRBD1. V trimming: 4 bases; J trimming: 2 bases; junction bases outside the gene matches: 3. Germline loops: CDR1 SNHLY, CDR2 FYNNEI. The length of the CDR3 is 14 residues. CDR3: CASSAQGVQETQYF. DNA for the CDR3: TGTGCCAGCAGTGCACAGGGGGTACAAGAGACCCAGTACTTC.

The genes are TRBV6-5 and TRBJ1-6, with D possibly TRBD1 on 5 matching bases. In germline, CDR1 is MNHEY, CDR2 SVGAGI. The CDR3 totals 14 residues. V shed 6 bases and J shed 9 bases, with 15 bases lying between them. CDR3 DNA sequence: TGTGCCAGCAGGACCCGGCAGGGAATTTCACCCCTCCACTTT. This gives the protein CASRTRQGISPLHF.

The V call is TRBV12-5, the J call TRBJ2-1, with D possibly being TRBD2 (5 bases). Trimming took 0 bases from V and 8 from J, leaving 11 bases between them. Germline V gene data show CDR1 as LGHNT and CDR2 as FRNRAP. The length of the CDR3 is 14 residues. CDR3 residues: CASGLVPSPYEQFF. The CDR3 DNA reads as TGTGCTAGTGGTTTGGTACCTAGCCCCTATGAGCAGTTCTTC.

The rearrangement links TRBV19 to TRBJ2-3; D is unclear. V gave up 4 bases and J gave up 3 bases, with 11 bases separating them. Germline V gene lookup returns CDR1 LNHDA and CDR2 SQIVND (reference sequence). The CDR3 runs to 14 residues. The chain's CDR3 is CASSTSGATDTQYF. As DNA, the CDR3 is TGTGCCAGTAGTACTTCAGGCGCGACAGATACGCAGTATTTT. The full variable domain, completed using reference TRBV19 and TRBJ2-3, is DGGITQSPKYLFRKEGQNVTLSCEQNLNHDAMYWYRQDPGQGLRLIYYSQIVNDFQKGDIAEGYSVSREKKESFPLTVTSAQKNPTAFYLCASSTSGATDTQYFGPGTRLTVL.

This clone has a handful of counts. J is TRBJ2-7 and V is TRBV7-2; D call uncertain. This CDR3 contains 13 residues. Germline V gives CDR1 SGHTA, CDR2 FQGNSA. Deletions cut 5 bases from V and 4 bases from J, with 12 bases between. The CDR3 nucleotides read TGTGCCAGCAGCAGAACCGGACCATACGAGCAGTACTTC. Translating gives CASSRTGPYEQYF. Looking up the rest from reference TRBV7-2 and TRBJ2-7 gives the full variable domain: GAGVSQSPSNKVTEKGKDVELRCDPISGHTALYWYRQSLGQGLEFLIYFQGNSAPDKSGLPSDRFSAERTGGSVSTLTIQRTQQEDSAVYLCASSRTGPYEQYFGPGTRLTVT.

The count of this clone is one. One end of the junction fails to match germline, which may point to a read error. CDR3 sequence reads: CSVDRHGNAEAFF. In DNA form, the CDR3 reads TGCAGCGTTGATCGGCACGGGAACGCTGAAGCTTTCTTT. V gene TRBV29-1 combines with J gene TRBJ1-1; D uncertain. Germline CDR1 reads SQVTM; CDR2 reads ANQGSEA. The CDR3 has 13 residues.

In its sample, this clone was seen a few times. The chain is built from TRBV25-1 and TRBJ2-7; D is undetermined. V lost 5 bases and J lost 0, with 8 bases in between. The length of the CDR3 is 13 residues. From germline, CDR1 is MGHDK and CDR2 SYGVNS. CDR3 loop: CASSRADSYEQYF. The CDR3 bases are TGTGCCAGCAGTCGTGCGGACTCCTACGAGCAGTACTTC.

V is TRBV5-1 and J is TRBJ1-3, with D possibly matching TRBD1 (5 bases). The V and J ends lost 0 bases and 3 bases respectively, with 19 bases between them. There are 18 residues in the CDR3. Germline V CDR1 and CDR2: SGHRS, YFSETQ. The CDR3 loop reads CASSLGPATGGVGNTIYF. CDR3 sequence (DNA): TGCGCCAGCAGCTTGGGCCCTGCAACTGGGGGAGTTGGAAACACCATATATTTT.

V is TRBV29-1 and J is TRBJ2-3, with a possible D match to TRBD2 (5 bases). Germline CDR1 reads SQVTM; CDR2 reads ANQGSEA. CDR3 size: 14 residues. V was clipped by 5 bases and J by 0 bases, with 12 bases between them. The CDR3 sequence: CSVRTGTSTDTQYF. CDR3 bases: TGCAGCGTTCGTACGGGAACTAGCACAGATACGCAGTATTTT.

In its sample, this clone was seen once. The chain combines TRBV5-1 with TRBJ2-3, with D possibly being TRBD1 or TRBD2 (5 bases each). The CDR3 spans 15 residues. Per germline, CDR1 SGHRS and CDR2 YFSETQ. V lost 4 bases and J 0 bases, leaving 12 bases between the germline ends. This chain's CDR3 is CASSPGTHSTDTQYF. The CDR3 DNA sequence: TGCGCCAGCAGCCCCGGGACGCATAGCACAGATACGCAGTATTTT.